Following are 19 T cell receptor beta chains from one sample sequenced in a study of T cells in localized non-small cell lung cancer. TCRdb's table, derived via immunoSEQ multiplex PCR, lists solely in-frame clones and lacks some. The sample has about 23,000 clones; about 88% are singletons. The material was peripheral blood, obtained before any cancer treatment. The receptors stem from an older male donor with stage I lung adenocarcinoma.

The chain recombines TRBV7-2 with TRBJ2-5, with D tentatively TRBD2 (7 bases). Per the germline V gene, CDR1 is SGHTA and CDR2 is FQGNSA. With 1 base removed from V and 4 bases from J, the gap between germline ends came to 16 bases. The CDR3 extends over 16 amino acids. The CDR3 sequence: CASSLVLARGGETQYF. In DNA form, the CDR3 reads TGTGCCAGCAGCTTAGTACTAGCGAGAGGGGGAGAGACCCAGTACTTC.

V is TRBV6-6 and J is TRBJ1-1; no clear D gene. Trimming removed 4 bases from V and 3 bases from J, with 15 bases in between. This CDR3 has 15 amino acids. Per the germline V gene, CDR1 is MNHNY and CDR2 is SVGAGI (reference sequence). The CDR3 DNA reads TGTGCCAGCAGTTTAGGACTCACCTTACACACTGAAGCTTTCTTT. Encoded protein: CASSLGLTLHTEAFF.

This clone was counted a single time. The chain has TRBV30 and TRBJ2-5, with TRBD1 as a possible D gene (5 bases). The germline V gene has CDR1 GTSNPN and CDR2 SVGIG (reference sequence). This CDR3 has 15 amino acids. Trimming pared 0 bases from V and 5 bases from J, leaving 16 bases between. The CDR3 loop is CAWSVKGSVSETQYF. CDR3 nucleotides: TGTGCCTGGAGTGTAAAGGGGTCGGTTTCGGAGACCCAGTACTTC.

Details on this clone: At one of its ends the junction is not consistent with the germline gene, which may arise from a read error. J is TRBJ2-1 and V is TRBV7-9, with TRBD2 identical over 8 bases. CDR1 and CDR2 (germline): SEHNR, FQNEAQ (reference sequence). This CDR3 region has 15 residues. CDR3: CASSISGSSYSEQFF. In DNA, the CDR3 is TGTGCCAGCAGTATCAGCGGGAGCTCCTACAGTGAGCAGTTCTTC. Full variable domain (missing parts from reference TRBV7-9 and TRBJ2-1): DTGVSQNPRHKITKRGQNVTFRCDPISEHNRLYWYRQTLGQGPEFLTYFQNEAQLEKSRLLSDRFSAERPKGSFSTLEIQRTEQGDSAMYLCASSISGSSYSEQFFGPGTRLTVL.

This chain connects TRBV29-1 to TRBJ2-1, with TRBD2 identical over 10 bases. The germline CDR1 and CDR2 sequences are SQVTM and ANQGSEA. Trimming cost V 1 base and J 4 bases; bases outside gene matches: 4. This CDR3 comprises 15 residues. The CDR3 DNA follows: TGCAGCGTTGAAGGGACTAGCGGTAGATACAATGAGCAGTTCTTC. It yields the protein CSVEGTSGRYNEQFF.

J is TRBJ1-2 and V is TRBV19; tentatively, D is TRBD1 (5 bases). The CDR3 runs to 15 residues. V was trimmed by 6 bases and J by 5 bases, leaving 19 bases between them. CDR1 LNHDA and CDR2 SQIVND come from the germline V gene (reference sequence). This chain's CDR3 is CASSPGDRSGYGYTF. CDR3 nucleotides: TGTGCCAGTAGCCCTGGGGACCGATCAGGGTATGGCTACACCTTC.

This clone was counted between two and nine times. The chain is built from TRBV6-6 and TRBJ2-2; D is perhaps TRBD1 or TRBD2 (5 bases each). Looked up from germline, CDR1 is MNHNY and CDR2 is SVGAGI (reference sequence). CDR3 size: 13 residues. V gave up 4 bases and J gave up 5 bases, with 8 bases separating them. The CDR3 DNA is TGTGCCAGCAGTTCCAGGGAGACCGGGGAGCTGTTTTTT. Translating it yields CASSSRETGELFF.

In its sample, this clone was seen once. The chain uses TRBV5-5 and TRBJ2-3; 7 bases are shared with TRBD2. V trimming: 0 bases; J trimming: 7 bases; junction bases outside the gene matches: 2. CDR1 and CDR2 (germline): SGHKS, YYEKEE (reference sequence). The CDR3 consists of 13 residues. The CDR3 loop reads CASSLGGGNTQYF. The CDR3 DNA is TGTGCCAGCAGCTTGGGCGGGGGTAATACGCAGTATTTT. The full variable domain, completed using reference TRBV5-5 and TRBJ2-3, is DAGVTQSPTHLIKTRGQQVTLRCSPISGHKSVSWYQQVLGQGPQFIFQYYEKEERGRGNFPDRFSARQFPNYSSELNVNALLLGDSALYLCASSLGGGNTQYFGPGTRLTVL.

The V gene is TRBV5-1, the J gene TRBJ2-7, with 8 bases that match TRBD1. This CDR3 spans 14 amino acids. Germline trimming cut 5 bases from V and 2 bases from J; bases unmatched to any gene: 6. In germline, CDR1 is SGHRS, CDR2 YFSETQ. CDR3 bases: TGCGCCAGCAGTCCCGGGACAGGAACCTACGAGCAGTACTTC. Residues: CASSPGTGTYEQYF.

V is TRBV2 and J is TRBJ2-2; tentative D call: TRBD2 (6 bases). V shed 4 bases and J shed 5 bases, with 14 bases lying between them. This CDR3 has 15 residues. Germline-derived CDR1 and CDR2 are SNHLY and FYNNEI. CDR3 nucleotides: TGTGCCAGCAGTGGGGGGGTCGCGGGAACCGGGGAGCTGTTTTTT. Translated, it gives CASSGGVAGTGELFF.

The chain uses TRBV6-1 and TRBJ2-3; D is unresolved. Between the trimmed V and J ends, which lost 2 bases and 9 bases, there was a span of 9 bases. Germline V CDR1 and CDR2: MNHNS, SASEGT. The CDR3 has 12 amino acids. The DNA for the CDR3 is TGTGCCAGCAGTGAACGAAAGAGGACGCAGTATTTT. This translates into CASSERKRTQYF.

This clone has just one count. The rearrangement links TRBV30 to TRBJ2-4; 10 nucleotides align to TRBD2. V was clipped by 0 bases and J by 7 bases; unmatched bases: 3. This CDR3 spans 14 amino acids. The germline V gene has CDR1 GTSNPN and CDR2 SVGIG (reference sequence). CDR3 nucleotide sequence: TGTGCCTGGAGTGTAGCGGGAGGGCCGAACATTCAGTACTTC. This gives the protein CAWSVAGGPNIQYF.

V is TRBV19 and J is TRBJ2-7; D remains ambiguous. The ends were cut back, 2 bases at V and 2 bases at J, with 10 bases in the middle. CDR1 and CDR2 from the germline V gene are LNHDA and SQIVND (reference sequence). The CDR3 contains 14 residues. The CDR3 region is CASSISSETYEQYF. The CDR3, as DNA: TGTGCCAGTAGTATAAGTTCGGAGACCTACGAGCAGTACTTC.

The CDR3 reads CASSLLRDLGNDTEAFF. The CDR3 DNA reads as TGTGCCAGCAGCCTCCTTAGGGACCTCGGTAATGATACTGAAGCTTTCTTT. The rearrangement joins TRBV11-3 to TRBJ1-1; TRBD1 is a possible D gene (5 bases). V lost 5 bases, J lost 5 bases, and 24 bases lay in between. Germline loops: CDR1 SGHNT, CDR2 YENEEA. The CDR3 runs 17 residues.

The rearrangement joins TRBV28 to TRBJ2-6; 9 bases map to TRBD1. V shed 6 bases and J 2 bases; nucleotides not matched to a gene: 11. Germline lookup yields CDR1 MDHEN and CDR2 SYDVKM. This CDR3 is built from 18 residues. CDR3 loop: CASSSPGQGGPGANVLTF. CDR3 nucleotides: TGTGCCAGCAGCTCTCCGGGACAGGGAGGGCCTGGGGCCAACGTCCTGACTTTC.

A few counts support this clone. This chain links TRBV7-2 with TRBJ1-6, with 8 positions matching TRBD1. The J segment lost 9 bases and the V segment lost 2 bases, leaving 15 bases of the junction unmatched. The CDR3 loop spans 18 amino acids. The germline CDR1 and CDR2 sequences are SGHTA and FQGNSA. CDR3 bases: TGTGCCAGCAGCTTACTGGGGCCGGGGGCAGGGGGCGGTTCACCCCTCCACTTT. It translates to CASSLLGPGAGGGSPLHF.

The chain recombines TRBV11-3 with TRBJ2-1; D is possibly TRBD1 (6 bases). V was clipped by 3 bases and J by 2 bases, with 8 bases between them. The CDR3 spans 14 residues. The germline V gene has CDR1 SGHNT and CDR2 YENEEA. CDR3 DNA sequence: TGTGCCAGCAGCTTGACAGGAACCTACAATGAGCAGTTCTTC. This encodes CASSLTGTYNEQFF.

The V call is TRBV30, the J call TRBJ1-2; 8 nucleotides align to TRBD1. The CDR3 covers 16 residues. Trimming took 3 bases from V and 5 from J; bases not matched to a gene: 14. Germline V lookup: CDR1 GTSNPN, CDR2 SVGIG (reference sequence). CDR3 sequence reads: CAWRRTGIKGGYGYTF. CDR3 DNA sequence: TGTGCCTGGAGGAGGACAGGGATTAAGGGGGGGTATGGCTACACCTTC.

The chain recombines TRBV7-2 with TRBJ2-7, with D perhaps given as TRBD1 or TRBD2 (5 bases each). The CDR3 runs 15 residues. Germline V gene lookup returns CDR1 SGHTA and CDR2 FQGNSA. The V end was cut by 0 bases, the J end by 0 bases, with 9 bases between. The CDR3 DNA reads as TGTGCCAGCAGCTTAGCTGGTGGGGGCTCCTACGAGCAGTACTTC. Its protein is CASSLAGGGSYEQYF.